A single sample gave rise to the 24 T cell receptor beta chains below, sequenced in a study of CD8 T cells in ankylosing spondylitis. TCRdb re-called the 5' RACE reads with MiXCR, one entry per CDR3 protein. This sample has about 250,000 distinct CDR3 sequences, with roughly a tenth found just once. The sequencing sample was made of blood, either unsorted or a sorted T cell fraction (not recorded which). These receptors came from a male donor with ankylosing spondylitis or in good health (not recorded which).

In its sample, this clonotype was seen a few times. A much larger clone differs by one base, so this may be a read error. The CDR3 spells CVSSLGGRETQYF. The CDR3 nucleotides read TGTGTCAGCAGTTTGGGAGGACGAGAGACCCAGTACTTC. This chain connects TRBV6-6 to TRBJ2-5, with D perhaps matching TRBD2 (6 bases). Germline CDR1 and CDR2: MNHNY and SVGAGI (reference sequence). The CDR3 length is 13 residues.

In this sample, this clonotype turned up many times. The V call is TRBV12-3 or TRBV12-4, the J call TRBJ1-1; 8 bases map to TRBD1. This CDR3 is 16 amino acids long. Trimming took 6 bases from V and 0 from J; bases not matched to a gene: 9. The CDR3 DNA follows: TGTGCCAGCAGCCTCCCCCCAGGGGGCTTGAACACTGAAGCTTTCTTT. Translated: CASSLPPGGLNTEAFF.

This clonotype appeared many times. The J gene is TRBJ2-1, the V gene TRBV24-1; TRBD2 agrees at 14 bases. The CDR3 runs 14 residues. V shed 9 bases, J shed 6 bases, and the junction held 3 bases outside the gene matches. The germline V gene encodes CDR1 KGHDR and CDR2 SFDVKD. CDR3 protein: CATQTSGRANEQFF. The CDR3, as DNA: TGTGCCACCCAGACTAGCGGGAGGGCCAATGAGCAGTTCTTC.

V and J are TRBV7-9 and TRBJ2-7, with TRBD2 matching 10 bases. Germline CDR1 SEHNR, CDR2 FQNEAQ (reference sequence). The CDR3 loop spans 16 amino acids. J was trimmed by 5 bases and V by 1 base; bases with no gene match: 8. CDR3: CASSLVIAGGVHEQYF. The CDR3 DNA reads TGTGCCAGCAGCTTAGTGATAGCGGGAGGAGTACACGAGCAGTACTTC. The full variable domain, in which reference TRBV7-9 and TRBJ2-7 provide the parts outside the CDR3, is DTGVSQNPRHKITKRGQNVTFRCDPISEHNRLYWYRQTLGQGPEFLTYFQNEAQLEKSRLLSDRFSAERPKGSFSTLEIQRTEQGDSAMYLCASSLVIAGGVHEQYFGPGTRLTVT.

This clonotype has a count of ten or more. J is TRBJ2-7 and V is TRBV20-1; D unclear. The CDR3 has 12 amino acids. The germline V gene has CDR1 DFQATT and CDR2 SNEGSKA (reference sequence). Trimming shortened V by 2 bases and J by 5 bases, and 10 bases separated the two germline ends. In DNA, the CDR3 is TGCAGTGCTAGATTAGGAAATAACGAGCAGTACTTC. As protein: CSARLGNNEQYF.

This clonotype has more than one count but fewer than ten. This chain connects TRBV5-1 to TRBJ2-1; TRBD2 agrees at 12 bases. V gave up 4 bases and J gave up 7 bases; unmatched junction bases: 12. This CDR3 is built from 17 residues. Germline CDR1 reads SGHRS; CDR2 reads YFSETQ. The CDR3 DNA follows: TGCGCCAGCAGCCCAATAGGGCTAGCGGGAGGGGTAAATGAGCAGTTCTTC. The encoded protein is CASSPIGLAGGVNEQFF.

Details on this clonotype: A read error may produce the germline difference seen at one junction end. The genes are TRBV7-2 and TRBJ2-3; TRBD2 agrees at 10 bases. CDR1 is SGHTA and CDR2 is FQGNSA in the germline V gene. This CDR3 region has 16 residues. Written as DNA, the CDR3 is TGTGTCAGCAGCCCCTGGGTAGCGGGGGGCCCAGATACGCAGTATTTT. It is translated as CVSSPWVAGGPDTQYF.

This clonotype was seen at least ten times. The V call is TRBV20-1, the J call TRBJ1-6; 8 bases fit TRBD1. V gave up 2 bases and J gave up 7 bases; unmatched junction bases: 4. Germline CDR1 DFQATT, CDR2 SNEGSKA (reference sequence). The CDR3 is made up of 14 amino acids. The CDR3 region has the DNA TGCAGTGCTAGAAAGGACAGGGTCAATTCACCCCTCCACTTT. Translating it yields CSARKDRVNSPLHF.

This clonotype was detected many times. The CDR3 reads CASSPPGWDRDPYEQYF. Here the CDR3 DNA reads TGTGCCAGCTCACCACCTGGTTGGGACAGGGATCCATACGAGCAGTACTTC. The chain combines TRBV18 with TRBJ2-7; 9 bases map to TRBD1. Germline trimming cut 0 bases from V and 4 bases from J; bases unmatched to any gene: 10. The V gene's germline CDR1 is KGHSH and CDR2 LQKENI. The CDR3 has 17 amino acids.

This clonotype was detected only a few times. The V call is TRBV13, the J call TRBJ2-1, with D uncertain. Germline CDR1 reads PRHDT; CDR2 reads FYEKMQ (reference sequence). Trimming cost V 3 bases and J 3 bases, with 12 bases left between them. The CDR3 is 15 amino acids. The CDR3 spells CASSLALPLYNEQFF. CDR3 DNA: TGTGCCAGCAGCTTGGCCCTCCCACTCTACAATGAGCAGTTCTTC.

Ten or more counts support this clonotype. The chain employs TRBV12-3 or TRBV12-4 and TRBJ1-1, with no clear D. The ends were cut back, 5 bases at V and 2 bases at J, with 9 bases in the middle. The CDR3 is made up of 13 amino acids. The CDR3 DNA reads as TGTGCCAGCAGTATACGGTACAACACTGAAGCTTTCTTT. Its translation is CASSIRYNTEAFF.

This clonotype occurred many times. V usage is TRBV14 and J usage is TRBJ2-2; D unclear. Looked up from germline, CDR1 is SGHDN and CDR2 is FVKESK. V was clipped by 7 bases and J by 2 bases, with 11 bases between them. The CDR3 loop spans 14 amino acids. The CDR3 sequence: CASTGRLNTGELFF. The CDR3 region has the DNA TGTGCCAGCACTGGACGACTTAACACCGGGGAGCTGTTTTTT. The full variable domain, in which reference TRBV14 and TRBJ2-2 provide the parts outside the CDR3, is EAGVTQFPSHSVIEKGQTVTLRCDPISGHDNLYWYRRVMGKEIKFLLHFVKESKQDESGMPNNRFLAERTGGTYSTLKVQPAELEDSGVYFCASTGRLNTGELFFGEGSRLTVL.

This clonotype was seen repeatedly, ten times or more. The CDR3 nucleotides read TGTGCCAGCTCGCCCCGACCCGGCCTAGGCTCCTACAATGAGCAGTTCTTC. It translates to CASSPRPGLGSYNEQFF. The V and J genes are TRBV18 and TRBJ2-1, with D unresolved. V dropped 6 bases and J dropped 0 bases, with 18 bases sitting between them. Looked up from germline, CDR1 is KGHSH and CDR2 is LQKENI. The CDR3 totals 17 residues.

V gene TRBV4-1 combines with J gene TRBJ2-2; D possibly matches TRBD1 or TRBD2 (5 bases each). This CDR3 is 18 amino acids long. Between the trimmed V and J ends, which lost 0 bases and 3 bases, there was a span of 17 bases. Germline assignment: CDR1 MGHRA and CDR2 YSYEKL. DNA of the CDR3: TGCGCCAGCAGCCAAGAACGGAGGACACTCCGGGACACCGGGGAGCTGTTTTTT. This translates into CASSQERRTLRDTGELFF.

This clonotype was counted at least ten times. The chain combines TRBV12-3 or TRBV12-4 with TRBJ1-1, with unresolved D. The V end lost 4 bases, the J end lost 0 bases, and 12 bases lay between the germline ends. This CDR3 contains 15 residues. For the CDR3, the DNA is TGTGCCAGCAGTTACAGACCGGGGTTGAACACTGAAGCTTTCTTT. This translates into CASSYRPGLNTEAFF.

This clonotype was observed many times. The J gene is TRBJ2-3, the V gene TRBV5-1, with unresolved D. Germline CDR1 is SGHRS and CDR2 is YFSETQ. The CDR3 sequence is 12 residues long. Trimming removed 4 bases from V and 4 bases from J, with 7 bases in between. The CDR3 sequence is CASSRTADTQYF. CDR3 bases: TGCGCCAGCAGCCGGACGGCAGATACGCAGTATTTT.

This clonotype was detected ten times or more. The chain uses TRBV29-1 and TRBJ2-2; D uncertain. The germline CDR1 and CDR2 sequences are SQVTM and ANQGSEA. This CDR3 region has 15 residues. Trimming removed 7 bases at V and 0 bases at J, with 15 bases between. The CDR3 is CSAEGPAANTGELFF. The CDR3 coding sequence is TGCAGCGCCGAAGGGCCAGCTGCGAACACCGGGGAGCTGTTTTTT.

The chain recombines TRBV4-1 with TRBJ2-1, with 10 bases that match TRBD2. Trimming at V came to 1 base and at J to 8 bases, leaving 11 bases not matched to a gene. Per the germline V gene, CDR1 is MGHRA and CDR2 is YSYEKL. The CDR3 runs to 17 residues. For the CDR3, the DNA is TGCGCCAGCAGCCAAGGCCCGGGACTAGCGTGGGATGATGAGCAGTTCTTC. Translated, it gives CASSQGPGLAWDDEQFF.

The gene calls are TRBV10-2 and TRBJ2-1, with D uncertain. V shed 5 bases and J shed 5 bases, with 10 bases lying between them. The CDR3 contains 13 residues. Germline V CDR1 and CDR2: WSHSY, SAAADI. The CDR3 loop is CASSYTFHNEQFF. CDR3 sequence (DNA): TGCGCCAGCAGTTATACATTTCACAATGAGCAGTTCTTC.

This clonotype was seen at least ten times. The rearrangement uses TRBV5-1 and TRBJ2-3; 11 nucleotides agree with TRBD2. Trimming at V came to 4 bases and at J to 1 base, leaving 5 bases not matched to a gene. Germline-derived CDR1 and CDR2 are SGHRS and YFSETQ. This CDR3 has 16 residues. CDR3: CASSTGTSGRTDTQYF. The CDR3 nucleotides are TGCGCCAGCAGCACCGGGACTAGCGGCCGCACAGATACGCAGTATTTT.

In this sample, this clonotype turned up many times. This chain connects TRBV29-1 to TRBJ2-3; D unresolved. Trimming shortened V by 7 bases and J by 0 bases, and 5 bases separated the two germline ends. CDR1 and CDR2 from the germline V gene are SQVTM and ANQGSEA. The CDR3 extends over 11 amino acids. The CDR3 spells CSGASTDTQYF. The CDR3 region has the DNA TGCAGCGGAGCAAGCACAGATACGCAGTATTTT.

This clonotype was seen at least ten times. The chain has TRBV21-1 and TRBJ1-2; TRBD1 was called by the table and not checked on the DNA. TRBV21-1 is marked as a pseudogene. CDR3 size: 17 residues. The CDR3 loop reads CASSNPGQGGLGYGYTF. Written as DNA, the CDR3 is TGTGCCAGCAGCAATCCGGGACAGGGAGGTTTAGGCTATGGCTACACCTTC.

At least ten counts were recorded for this clonotype. This chain connects TRBV20-1 to TRBJ2-7; TRBD1 matches 7 bases. CDR1 DFQATT and CDR2 SNEGSKA come from the germline V gene (reference sequence). The CDR3 covers 15 residues. V was clipped by 0 bases and J by 2 bases; unmatched bases: 7. The CDR3 DNA follows: TGCAGTGCTAGAGATCCACGGACAGGAGCCTACGAGCAGTACTTC. It encodes CSARDPRTGAYEQYF.

The sample holds many counts of this clonotype. The gene calls are TRBV15 and TRBJ1-1; D gene uncertain. The CDR3 has 14 residues. Deletions cut 5 bases from V and 1 base from J, with 11 bases between. Germline lookup yields CDR1 LNHNV and CDR2 YYDKDF (reference sequence). CDR3 sequence reads: CATSALRTNTEAFF. The CDR3 DNA is TGTGCCACCAGCGCCCTCCGGACGAACACTGAAGCTTTCTTT.